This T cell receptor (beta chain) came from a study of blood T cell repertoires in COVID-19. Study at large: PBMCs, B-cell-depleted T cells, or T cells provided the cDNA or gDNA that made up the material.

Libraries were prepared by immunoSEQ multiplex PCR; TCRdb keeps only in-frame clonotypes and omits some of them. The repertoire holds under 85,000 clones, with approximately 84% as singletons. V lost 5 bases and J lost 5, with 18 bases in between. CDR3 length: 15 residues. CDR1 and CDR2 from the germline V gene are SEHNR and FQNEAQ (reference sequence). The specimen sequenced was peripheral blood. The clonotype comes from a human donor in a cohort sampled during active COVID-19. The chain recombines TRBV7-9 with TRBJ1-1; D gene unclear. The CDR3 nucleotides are TGTGCCAGCAGCCTACCCTTCATGGGGAGGACTGAAGCTTTCTTT. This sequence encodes CASSLPFMGRTEAFF.